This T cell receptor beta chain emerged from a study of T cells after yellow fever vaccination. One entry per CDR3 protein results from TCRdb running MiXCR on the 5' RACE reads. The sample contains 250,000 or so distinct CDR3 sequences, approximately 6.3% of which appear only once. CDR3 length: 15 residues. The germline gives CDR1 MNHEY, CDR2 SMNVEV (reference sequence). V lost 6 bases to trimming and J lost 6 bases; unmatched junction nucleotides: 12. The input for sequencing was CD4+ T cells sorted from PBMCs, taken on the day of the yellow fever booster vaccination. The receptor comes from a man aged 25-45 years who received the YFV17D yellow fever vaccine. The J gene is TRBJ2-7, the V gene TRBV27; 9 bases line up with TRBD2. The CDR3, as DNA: TGTGCCAGCAGCCCTATAGCGGGAGCGACCCTCGAGCAGTACTTC. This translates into CASSPIAGATLEQYF.